The 8 T cell receptor delta chains below all came from one sample that was sequenced in a study of γδ T cells in repeated Plasmodium falciparum infection. Gammadelta T cells were flow-sorted from PBMC into Vgamma9/Vdelta2+ and Vdelta2-negative populations for bulk analysis. TCRdb re-called the multiplex PCR reads through CATT. Here the sample spans 50,000 or so delta-chain clones, around 1.6% being singletons. Specimen: gamma-delta T cells from blood. Source of these receptors: a pool of human donors (malaria-infected and uninfected, not separated).

The chain is built from TRAV36/DV7 and TRDJ1; 8 bases map to TRDD3. TCRdb supplies no J gene; here it was assigned by aligning the nucleotide sequence to germline. V trimming: 6 bases; J trimming: 5 bases; junction bases outside the gene matches: 36. The CDR3 is 22 residues long. The germline V gene has CDR1 VTNFRS and CDR2 LTSSGIE (reference sequence). The CDR3 protein is CAGGFLLSTTRRLGDRKDKLIF. CDR3 nucleotide sequence: TGTGCTGGCGGTTTCCTGCTTTCGACTACGCGAAGGCTGGGGGACAGAAAAGATAAACTCATCTTT.

This clone was seen a few times. The chain couples TRDV2 to TRDJ1; tentative D call: TRDD3 (6 bases). Matching the DNA to germline supplied the J gene, which TCRdb does not give. This CDR3 comprises 21 residues. The V end lost 0 bases, the J end lost 0 bases, and 28 bases lay between the germline ends. Germline lookup yields CDR1 GEAIGNYY and CDR2 EKD. In nucleotides, the CDR3 is TGTGCCTGTGACACCGTAGCCCCTATAGGGGGGACCGTCATCAACACCGATAAACTCATCTTT. Translation gives CACDTVAPIGGTVINTDKLIF.

In its sample, this clone was seen a few times. The protein held in TCRdb is that of a much larger clone and does not match this DNA's translation at residue 9, likely because of a read error; the protein shown is translated from the DNA. V usage is TRDV2 and J usage is TRDJ1; D perhaps matches TRDD3 (6 bases). TCRdb offers no J gene call, so here the DNA was matched to germline to obtain one. The CDR3 spans 17 residues. Between the trimmed V and J ends, which lost 0 bases and 0 bases, there was a span of 16 bases. The germline gives CDR1 GEAIGNYY, CDR2 EKD. The CDR3 nucleotides read TGTGCCTGTGACACCGTGATGGGGGGTAAGTACACCGATAAACTCATCTTT. Amino acid sequence: CACDTVMGGKYTDKLIF.

As for this clone: A far more abundant clone sits one base away, making this likely a read error. The same CDR3 is also encoded by other DNA sequences in this sample. The V call is TRDV1, the J call TRDJ1, with 12 bases matching TRDD3. Assignment of the J gene here rests on matching the DNA to germline, because TCRdb gives none. This CDR3 region has 21 residues. Germline values: CDR1 TSWWSYY, CDR2 QGS. CDR3 sequence: CALGELGSLSTGGYIPDKLIF. The CDR3 bases are TGTGCTCTTGGGGAACTAGGTAGCCTGTCTACTGGGGGATACATCCCCGACAAACTCATCTTT.

This clone was seen repeatedly, ten times or more. TCRdb lists the protein of a much larger clone for this DNA, which differs at residue 5, so this is likely a read error; the protein given here is translated from the DNA itself. This chain connects TRDV1 to TRDJ1, with TRDD2 identical over 9 bases. No J gene is reported in TCRdb; it was inferred here by comparing the DNA with germline. The germline V gene has CDR1 TSWWSYY and CDR2 QGS. The CDR3 runs to 18 residues. Trimming took 3 bases from V and 0 from J; bases not matched to a gene: 11. DNA for the CDR3: TGTGCTCTTGGGGACCTTCCTACGAAGTCTACGTACACCGATAAACTCATCTTT. The encoded protein is CALGDLPTKSTYTDKLIF.

This clone has a count of ten or more. This sequence joins TRDV2 and TRDJ1, with TRDD3 matching 9 bases. Germline V gene sequence: CDR1 GEAIGNYY, CDR2 EKD. The V segment lost 1 base and the J segment 0 bases; nucleotides outside the gene matches: 11. The CDR3 totals 18 residues. The CDR3 region is CACDTSVLGEKYTDKLIF. CDR3 sequence (DNA): TGTGCCTGTGACACTTCTGTACTGGGGGAAAAGTACACCGATAAACTCATCTTT.

This clone occurred a few times. This is likely an artifact of a read error, given a far larger clone one base away. The same CDR3 is also encoded by other DNA sequences in this sample. This rearrangement joins TRDV1 to TRDJ3; tentative D call: TRDD3 (6 bases). Since TCRdb gives no J gene, matching the DNA to germline was used here to assign it. The V end was cut by 6 bases, the J end by 5 bases, with 44 bases between. Germline lookup yields CDR1 TSWWSYY and CDR2 QGS. This CDR3 has 26 residues. CDR3 nucleotide sequence: TGTGCTCTTGGACCGACCAGGACCCCCACCTGGTCACGATACGGTCTGGGGATCGGGGACACCCGACAGATGTTTTTC. It yields the protein CALGPTRTPTWSRYGLGIGDTRQMFF.

By sample fraction, this clone is medium-sized. The chain carries TRDV2 and TRDJ2; D uncertain. CDR1 is GEAIGNYY and CDR2 is EKD in the germline V gene. Trimming took off 3 bases at V and 8 bases at J, with 15 bases between the two ends. This CDR3 contains 14 residues. The CDR3 DNA reads TGTGCCTGTGACGGCATACTCGGAAGGGCACAACTCTTCTTT. It codes for CACDGILGRAQLFF.